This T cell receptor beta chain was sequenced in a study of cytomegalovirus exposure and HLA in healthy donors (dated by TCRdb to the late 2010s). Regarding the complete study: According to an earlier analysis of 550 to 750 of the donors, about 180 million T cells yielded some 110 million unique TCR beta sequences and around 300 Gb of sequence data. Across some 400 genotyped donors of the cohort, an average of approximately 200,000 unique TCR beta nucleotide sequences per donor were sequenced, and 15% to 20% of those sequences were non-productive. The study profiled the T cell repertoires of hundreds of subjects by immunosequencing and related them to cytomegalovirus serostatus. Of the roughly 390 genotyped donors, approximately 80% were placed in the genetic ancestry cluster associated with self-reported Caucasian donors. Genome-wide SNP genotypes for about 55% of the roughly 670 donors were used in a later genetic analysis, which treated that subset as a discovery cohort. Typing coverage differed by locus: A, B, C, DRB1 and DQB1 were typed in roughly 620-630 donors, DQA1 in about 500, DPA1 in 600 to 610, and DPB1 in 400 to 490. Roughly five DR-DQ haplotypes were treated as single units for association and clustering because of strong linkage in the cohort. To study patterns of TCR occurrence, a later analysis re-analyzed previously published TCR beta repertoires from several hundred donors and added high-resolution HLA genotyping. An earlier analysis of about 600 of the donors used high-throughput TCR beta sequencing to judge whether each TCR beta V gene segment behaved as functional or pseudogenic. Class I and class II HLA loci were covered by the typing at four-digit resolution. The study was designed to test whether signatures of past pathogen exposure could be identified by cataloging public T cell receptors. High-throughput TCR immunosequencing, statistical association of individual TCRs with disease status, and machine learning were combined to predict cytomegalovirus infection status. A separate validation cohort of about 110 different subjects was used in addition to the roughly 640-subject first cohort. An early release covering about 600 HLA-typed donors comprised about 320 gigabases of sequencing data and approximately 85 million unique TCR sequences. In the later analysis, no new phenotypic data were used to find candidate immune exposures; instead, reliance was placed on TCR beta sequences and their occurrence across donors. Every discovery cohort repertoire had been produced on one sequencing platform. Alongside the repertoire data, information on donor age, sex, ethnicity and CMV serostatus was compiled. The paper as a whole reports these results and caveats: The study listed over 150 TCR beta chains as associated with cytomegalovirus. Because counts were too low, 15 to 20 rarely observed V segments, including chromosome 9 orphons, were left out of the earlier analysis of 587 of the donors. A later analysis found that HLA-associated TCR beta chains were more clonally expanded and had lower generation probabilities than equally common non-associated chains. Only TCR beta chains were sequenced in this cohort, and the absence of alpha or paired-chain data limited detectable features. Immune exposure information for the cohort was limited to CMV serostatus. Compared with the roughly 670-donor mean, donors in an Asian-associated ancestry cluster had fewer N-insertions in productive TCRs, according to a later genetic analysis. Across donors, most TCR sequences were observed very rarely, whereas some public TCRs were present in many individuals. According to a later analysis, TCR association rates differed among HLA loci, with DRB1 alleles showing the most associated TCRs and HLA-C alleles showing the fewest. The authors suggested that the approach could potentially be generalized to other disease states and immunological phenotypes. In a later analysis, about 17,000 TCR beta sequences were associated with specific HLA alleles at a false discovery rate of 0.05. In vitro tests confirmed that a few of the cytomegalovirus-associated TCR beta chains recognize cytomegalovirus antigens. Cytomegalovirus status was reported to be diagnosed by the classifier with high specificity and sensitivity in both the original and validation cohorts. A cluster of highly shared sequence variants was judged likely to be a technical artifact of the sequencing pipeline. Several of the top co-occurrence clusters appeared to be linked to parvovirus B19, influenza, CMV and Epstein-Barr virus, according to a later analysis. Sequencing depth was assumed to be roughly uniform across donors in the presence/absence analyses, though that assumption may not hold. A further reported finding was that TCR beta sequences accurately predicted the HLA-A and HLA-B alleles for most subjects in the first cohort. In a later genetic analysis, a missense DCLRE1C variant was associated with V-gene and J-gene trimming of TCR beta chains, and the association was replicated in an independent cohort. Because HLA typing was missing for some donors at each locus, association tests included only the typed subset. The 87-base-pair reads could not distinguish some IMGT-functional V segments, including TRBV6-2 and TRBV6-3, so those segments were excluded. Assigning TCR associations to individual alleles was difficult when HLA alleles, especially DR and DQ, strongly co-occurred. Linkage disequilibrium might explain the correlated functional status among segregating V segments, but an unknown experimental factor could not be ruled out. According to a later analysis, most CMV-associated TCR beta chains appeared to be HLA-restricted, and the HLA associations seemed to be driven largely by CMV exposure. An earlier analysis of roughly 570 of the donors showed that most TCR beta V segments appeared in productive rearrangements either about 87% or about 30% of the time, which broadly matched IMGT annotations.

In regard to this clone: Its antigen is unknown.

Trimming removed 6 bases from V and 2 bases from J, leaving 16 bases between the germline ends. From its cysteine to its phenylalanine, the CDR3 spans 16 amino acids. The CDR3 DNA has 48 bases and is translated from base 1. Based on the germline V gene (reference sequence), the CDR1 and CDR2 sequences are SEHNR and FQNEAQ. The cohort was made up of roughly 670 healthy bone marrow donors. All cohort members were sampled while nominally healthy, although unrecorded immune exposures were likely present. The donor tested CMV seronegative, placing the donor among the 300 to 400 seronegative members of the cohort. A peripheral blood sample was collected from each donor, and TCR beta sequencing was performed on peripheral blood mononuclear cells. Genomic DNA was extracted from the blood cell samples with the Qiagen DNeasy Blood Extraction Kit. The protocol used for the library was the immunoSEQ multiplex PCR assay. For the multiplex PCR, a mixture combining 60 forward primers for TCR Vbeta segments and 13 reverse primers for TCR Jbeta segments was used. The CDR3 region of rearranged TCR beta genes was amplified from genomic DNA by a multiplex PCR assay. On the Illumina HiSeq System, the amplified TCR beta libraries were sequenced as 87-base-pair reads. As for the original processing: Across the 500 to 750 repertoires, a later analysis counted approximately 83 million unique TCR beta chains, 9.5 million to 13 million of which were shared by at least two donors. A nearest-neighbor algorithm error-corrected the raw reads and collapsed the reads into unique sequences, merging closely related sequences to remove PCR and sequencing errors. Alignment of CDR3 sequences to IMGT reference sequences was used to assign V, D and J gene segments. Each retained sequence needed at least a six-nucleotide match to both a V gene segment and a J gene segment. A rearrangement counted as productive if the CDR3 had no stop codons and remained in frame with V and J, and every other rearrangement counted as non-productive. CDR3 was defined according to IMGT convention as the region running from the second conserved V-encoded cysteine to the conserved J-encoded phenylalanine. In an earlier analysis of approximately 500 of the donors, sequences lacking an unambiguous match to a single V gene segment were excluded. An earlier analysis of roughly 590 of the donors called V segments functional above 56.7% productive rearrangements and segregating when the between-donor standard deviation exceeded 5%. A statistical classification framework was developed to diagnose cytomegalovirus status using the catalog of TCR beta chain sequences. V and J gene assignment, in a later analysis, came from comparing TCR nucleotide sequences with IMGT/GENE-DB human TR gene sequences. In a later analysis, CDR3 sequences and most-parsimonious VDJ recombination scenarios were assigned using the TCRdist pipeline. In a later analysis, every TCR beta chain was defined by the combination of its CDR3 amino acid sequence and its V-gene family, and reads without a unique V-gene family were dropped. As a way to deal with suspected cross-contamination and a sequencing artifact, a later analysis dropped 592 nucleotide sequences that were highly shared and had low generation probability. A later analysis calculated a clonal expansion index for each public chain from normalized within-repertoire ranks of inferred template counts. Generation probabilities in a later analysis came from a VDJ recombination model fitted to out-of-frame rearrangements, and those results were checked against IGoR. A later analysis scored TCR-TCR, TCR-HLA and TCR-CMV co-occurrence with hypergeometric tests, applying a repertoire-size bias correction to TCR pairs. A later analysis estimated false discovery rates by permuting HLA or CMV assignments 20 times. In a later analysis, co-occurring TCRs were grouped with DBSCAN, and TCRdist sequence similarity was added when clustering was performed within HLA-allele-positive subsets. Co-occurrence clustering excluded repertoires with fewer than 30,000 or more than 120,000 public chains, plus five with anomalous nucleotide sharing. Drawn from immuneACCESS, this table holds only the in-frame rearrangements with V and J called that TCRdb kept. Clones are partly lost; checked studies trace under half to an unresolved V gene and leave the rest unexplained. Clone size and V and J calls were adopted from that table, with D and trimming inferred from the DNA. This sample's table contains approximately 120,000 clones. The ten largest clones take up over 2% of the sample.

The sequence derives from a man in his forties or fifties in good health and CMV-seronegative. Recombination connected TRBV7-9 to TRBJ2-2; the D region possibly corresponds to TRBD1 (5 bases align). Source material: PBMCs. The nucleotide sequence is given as TGTGCCAGCAGTCCACATTGGACATTTAACACCGGGGAGCTGTTTTTT. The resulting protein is CASSPHWTFNTGELFF. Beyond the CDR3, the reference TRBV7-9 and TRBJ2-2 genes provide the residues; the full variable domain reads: DTGVSQNPRHKITKRGQNVTFRCDPISEHNRLYWYRQTLGQGPEFLTYFQNEAQLEKSRLLSDRFSAERPKGSFSTLEIQRTEQGDSAMYLCASSPHWTFNTGELFFGEGSRLTVL.